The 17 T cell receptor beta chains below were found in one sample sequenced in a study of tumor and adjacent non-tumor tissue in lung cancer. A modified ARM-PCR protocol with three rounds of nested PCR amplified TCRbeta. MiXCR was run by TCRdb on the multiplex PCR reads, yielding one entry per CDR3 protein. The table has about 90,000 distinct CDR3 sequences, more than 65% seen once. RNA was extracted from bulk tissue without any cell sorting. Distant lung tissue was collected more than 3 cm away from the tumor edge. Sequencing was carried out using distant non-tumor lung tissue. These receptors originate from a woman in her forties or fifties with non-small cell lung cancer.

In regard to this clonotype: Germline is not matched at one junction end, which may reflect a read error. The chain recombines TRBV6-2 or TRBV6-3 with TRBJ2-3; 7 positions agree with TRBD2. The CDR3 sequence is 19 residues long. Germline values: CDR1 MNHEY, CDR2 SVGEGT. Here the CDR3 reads CAGSYSRAGSIRSSYTQYF. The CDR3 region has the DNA TGTGCCGGCAGTTACTCGAGAGCGGGGTCTATTCGAAGCTCATATACGCAGTATTTT.

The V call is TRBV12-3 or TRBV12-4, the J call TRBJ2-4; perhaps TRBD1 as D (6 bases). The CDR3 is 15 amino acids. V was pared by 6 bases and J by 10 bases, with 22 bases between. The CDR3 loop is CASSPGPLDRAIQYF. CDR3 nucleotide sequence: TGTGCCAGCAGCCCCGGACCCTTGGACAGAGCAATTCAGTACTTC.

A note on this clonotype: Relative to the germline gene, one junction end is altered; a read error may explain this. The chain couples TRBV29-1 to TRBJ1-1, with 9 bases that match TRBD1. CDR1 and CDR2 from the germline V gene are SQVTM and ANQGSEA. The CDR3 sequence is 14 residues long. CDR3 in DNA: TGCAGCGTCTCGGAACAGGGGGCCCCCACTGAAGCTATCTTT. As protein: CSVSEQGAPTEAIF. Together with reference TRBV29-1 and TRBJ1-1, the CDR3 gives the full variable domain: SAVISQKPSRDICQRGTSLTIQCQVDSQVTMMFWYRQQPGQSLTLIATANQGSEATYESGFVIDKFPISRPNLTFSTLTVSNMSPEDSSIYLCSVSEQGAPTEAIFGQGTRLTVV.

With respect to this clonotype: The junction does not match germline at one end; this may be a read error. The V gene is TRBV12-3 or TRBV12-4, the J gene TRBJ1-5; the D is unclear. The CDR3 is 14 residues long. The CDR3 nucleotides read TGTGACAGCAGTTTAGGAAGCAGCAATCAGCCCCAGCATTTT. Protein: CDSSLGSSNQPQHF.

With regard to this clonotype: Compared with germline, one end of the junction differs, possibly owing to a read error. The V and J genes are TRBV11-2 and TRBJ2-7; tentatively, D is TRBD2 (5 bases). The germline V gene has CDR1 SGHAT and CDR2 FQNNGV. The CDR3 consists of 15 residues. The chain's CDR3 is CASSTGIGRSHEQYF. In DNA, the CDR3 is TGTGCCAGCAGCACCGGGATAGGGCGCTCCCACGAGCAGTACTTC.

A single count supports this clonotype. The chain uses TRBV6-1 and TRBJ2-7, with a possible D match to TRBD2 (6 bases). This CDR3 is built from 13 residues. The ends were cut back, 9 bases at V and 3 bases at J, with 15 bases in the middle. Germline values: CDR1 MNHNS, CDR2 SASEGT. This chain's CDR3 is CASSGGGFYEQYF. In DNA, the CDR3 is TGTGCCAGTAGCGGAGGAGGGTTCTACGAGCAGTACTTC.

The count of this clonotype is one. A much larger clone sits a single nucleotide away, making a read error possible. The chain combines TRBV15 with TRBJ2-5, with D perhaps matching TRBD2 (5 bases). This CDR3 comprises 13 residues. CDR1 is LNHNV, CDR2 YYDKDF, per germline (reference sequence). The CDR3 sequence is CVTSSTGRETQYF. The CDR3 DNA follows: TGTGTCACCAGCAGCACGGGGAGAGAGACCCAGTACTTC.

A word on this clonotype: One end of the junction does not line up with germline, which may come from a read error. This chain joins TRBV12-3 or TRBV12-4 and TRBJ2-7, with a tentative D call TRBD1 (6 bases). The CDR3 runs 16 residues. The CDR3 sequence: CASSLALRGMENEQYF. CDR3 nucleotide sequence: TGTGCCAGCAGTTTAGCGCTAAGGGGGATGGAAAACGAGCAGTACTTT.

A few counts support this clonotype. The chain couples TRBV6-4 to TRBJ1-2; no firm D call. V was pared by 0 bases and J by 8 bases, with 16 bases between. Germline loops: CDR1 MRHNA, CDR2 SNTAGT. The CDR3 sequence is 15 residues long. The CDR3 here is CASSDSAGPSGGYTF. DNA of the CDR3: TGTGCCAGCAGTGACTCGGCCGGCCCTTCGGGGGGCTACACCTTC.

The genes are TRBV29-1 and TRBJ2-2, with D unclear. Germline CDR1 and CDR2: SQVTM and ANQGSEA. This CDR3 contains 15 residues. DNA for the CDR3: TGCAGTGCCACGAAAGGGTCAAAGGGTACCGGGGAGCTGTTTTTT. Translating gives CSATKGSKGTGELFF.

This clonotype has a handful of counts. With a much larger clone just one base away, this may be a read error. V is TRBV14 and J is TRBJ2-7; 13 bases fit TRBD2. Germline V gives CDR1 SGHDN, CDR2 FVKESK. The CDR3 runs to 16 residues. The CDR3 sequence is CASSQDVRTSGSEHYF. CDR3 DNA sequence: TGTGCCAGCAGCCAAGACGTTCGGACTAGCGGGAGCGAGCACTACTTC.

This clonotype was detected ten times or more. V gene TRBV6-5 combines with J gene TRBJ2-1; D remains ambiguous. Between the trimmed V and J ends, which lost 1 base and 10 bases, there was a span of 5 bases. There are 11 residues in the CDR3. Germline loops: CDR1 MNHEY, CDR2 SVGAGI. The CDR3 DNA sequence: TGTGCCAGCAGTTACTTGCGCGAGCAGTTCTTC. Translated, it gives CASSYLREQFF.

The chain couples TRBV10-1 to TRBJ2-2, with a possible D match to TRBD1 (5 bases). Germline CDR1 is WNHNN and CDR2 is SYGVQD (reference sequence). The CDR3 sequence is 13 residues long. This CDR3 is CTNSEEGAGELFF. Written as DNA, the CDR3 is TGCACCAACAGTGAGGAAGGGGCCGGGGAGCTGTTTTTT.

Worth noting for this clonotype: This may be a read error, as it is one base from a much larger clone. The DNA of the CDR3 is TGTGCCAGCAGAGGGCATGGATATACGCAGTATTTT. Protein sequence: CASRGHGYTQYF. The chain employs TRBV2 and TRBJ2-3; D unclear. This CDR3 is 12 amino acids long. V shed 6 bases and J shed 7 bases, with 11 bases lying between them. Germline CDR1 reads SNHLY; CDR2 reads FYNNEI.

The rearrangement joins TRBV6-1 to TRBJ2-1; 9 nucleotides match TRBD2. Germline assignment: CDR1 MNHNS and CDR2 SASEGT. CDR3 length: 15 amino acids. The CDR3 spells CVSGLWAGGYNEQFF. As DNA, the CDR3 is TGTGTCAGTGGCCTCTGGGCGGGAGGGTACAATGAGCAGTTCTTC.

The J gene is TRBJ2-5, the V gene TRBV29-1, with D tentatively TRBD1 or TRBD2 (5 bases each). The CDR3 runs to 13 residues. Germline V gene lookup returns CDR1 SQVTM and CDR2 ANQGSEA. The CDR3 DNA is TGCGGCGCCGAGGGGTCCAAGAGGGAGACCCAGTACTTC. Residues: CGAEGSKRETQYF. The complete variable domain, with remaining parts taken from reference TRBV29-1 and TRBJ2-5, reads SAVISQKPSRDICQRGTSLTIQCQVDSQVTMMFWYRQQPGQSLTLIATANQGSEATYESGFVIDKFPISRPNLTFSTLTVSNMSPEDSSIYLCGAEGSKRETQYFGPGTRLLVL.

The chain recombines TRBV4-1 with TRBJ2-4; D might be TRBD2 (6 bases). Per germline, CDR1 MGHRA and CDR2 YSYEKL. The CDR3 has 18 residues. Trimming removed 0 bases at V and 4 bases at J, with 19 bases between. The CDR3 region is CASSQEVGGSSAKNIQYF. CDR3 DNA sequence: TGCGCCAGCAGCCAAGAAGTGGGGGGAAGTAGCGCTAAAAACATTCAGTACTTC.